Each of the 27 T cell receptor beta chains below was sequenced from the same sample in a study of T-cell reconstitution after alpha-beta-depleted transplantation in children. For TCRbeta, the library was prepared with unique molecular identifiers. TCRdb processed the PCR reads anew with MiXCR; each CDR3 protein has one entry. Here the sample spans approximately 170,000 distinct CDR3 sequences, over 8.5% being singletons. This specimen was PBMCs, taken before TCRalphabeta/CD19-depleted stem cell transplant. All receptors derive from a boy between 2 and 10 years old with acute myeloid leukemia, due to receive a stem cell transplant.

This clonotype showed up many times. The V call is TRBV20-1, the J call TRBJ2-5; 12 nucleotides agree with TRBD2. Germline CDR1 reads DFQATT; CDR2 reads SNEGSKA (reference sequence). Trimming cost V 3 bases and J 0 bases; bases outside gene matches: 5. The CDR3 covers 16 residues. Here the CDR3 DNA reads TGCAGTGCTAGTTCTCTAGCGGGGGGGTACCAAGAGACCCAGTACTTC. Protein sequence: CSASSLAGGYQETQYF.

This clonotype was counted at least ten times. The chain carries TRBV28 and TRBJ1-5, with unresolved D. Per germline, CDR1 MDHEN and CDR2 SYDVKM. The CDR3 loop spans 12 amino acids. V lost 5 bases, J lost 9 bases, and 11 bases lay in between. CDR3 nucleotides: TGTGCCAGCAGTAAGACTGCGACGCCCCAGCATTTT. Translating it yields CASSKTATPQHF.

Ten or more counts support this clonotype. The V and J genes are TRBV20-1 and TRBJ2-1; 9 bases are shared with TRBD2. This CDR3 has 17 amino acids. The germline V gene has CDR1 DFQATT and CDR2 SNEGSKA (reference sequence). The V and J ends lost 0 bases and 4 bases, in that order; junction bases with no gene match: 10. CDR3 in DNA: TGCAGTGCTAGAGATCCCGTCCTAGCGGGGTATTACAATGAGCAGTTCTTC. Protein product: CSARDPVLAGYYNEQFF.

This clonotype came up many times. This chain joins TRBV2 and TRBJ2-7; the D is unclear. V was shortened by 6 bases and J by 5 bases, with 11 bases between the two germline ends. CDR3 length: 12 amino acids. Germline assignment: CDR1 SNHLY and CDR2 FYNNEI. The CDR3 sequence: CASRPTRDEQYF. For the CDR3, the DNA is TGTGCCAGCAGACCAACCCGGGACGAGCAGTACTTC.

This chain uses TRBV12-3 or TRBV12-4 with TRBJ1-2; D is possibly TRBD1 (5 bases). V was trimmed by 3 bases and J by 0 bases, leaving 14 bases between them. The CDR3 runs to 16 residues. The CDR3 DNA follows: TGTGCCAGCAGTTTCGAGGGCAGGGCGGCTAACTATGGCTACACCTTC. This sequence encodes CASSFEGRAANYGYTF.

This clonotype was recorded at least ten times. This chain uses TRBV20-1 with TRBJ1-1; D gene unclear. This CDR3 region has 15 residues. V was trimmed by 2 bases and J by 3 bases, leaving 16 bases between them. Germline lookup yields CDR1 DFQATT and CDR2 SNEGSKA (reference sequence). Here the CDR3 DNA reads TGCAGTGCTAGAACCCCCTGGGGTGGGGACACTGAAGCTTTCTTT. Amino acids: CSARTPWGGDTEAFF.

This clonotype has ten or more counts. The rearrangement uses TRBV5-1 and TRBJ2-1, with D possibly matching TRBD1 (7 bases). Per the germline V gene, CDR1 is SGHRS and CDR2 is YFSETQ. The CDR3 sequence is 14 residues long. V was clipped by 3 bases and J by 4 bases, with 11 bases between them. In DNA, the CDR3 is TGCGCCAGCAGCTCGGGGGACAGTTACAATGAGCAGTTCTTC. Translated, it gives CASSSGDSYNEQFF. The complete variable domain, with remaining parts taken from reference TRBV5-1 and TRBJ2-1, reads KAGVTQTPRYLIKTRGQQVTLSCSPISGHRSVSWYQQTPGQGLQFLFEYFSETQRNKGNFPGRFSGRQFSNSRSEMNVSTLELGDSALYLCASSSGDSYNEQFFGPGTRLTVL.

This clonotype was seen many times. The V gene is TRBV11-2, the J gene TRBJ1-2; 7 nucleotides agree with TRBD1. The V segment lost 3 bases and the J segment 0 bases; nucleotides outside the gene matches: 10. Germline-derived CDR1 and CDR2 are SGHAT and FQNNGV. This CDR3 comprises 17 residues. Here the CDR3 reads CASSLGQSATSNYGYTF. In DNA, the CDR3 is TGTGCCAGCAGCTTGGGACAGTCCGCTACTTCTAACTATGGCTACACCTTC.

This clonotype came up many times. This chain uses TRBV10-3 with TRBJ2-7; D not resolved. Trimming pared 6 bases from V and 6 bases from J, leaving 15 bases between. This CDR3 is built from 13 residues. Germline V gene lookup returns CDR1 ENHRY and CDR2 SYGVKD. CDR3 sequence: CAISFSSAVEQYF. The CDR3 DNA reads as TGTGCCATCAGCTTTTCCTCCGCAGTCGAGCAGTACTTC.

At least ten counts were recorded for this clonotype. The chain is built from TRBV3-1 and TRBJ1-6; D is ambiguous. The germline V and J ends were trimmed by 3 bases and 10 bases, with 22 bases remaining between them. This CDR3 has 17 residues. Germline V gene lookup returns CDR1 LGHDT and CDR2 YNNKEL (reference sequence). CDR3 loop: CASSQANTVLARSPLHF. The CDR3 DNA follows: TGTGCCAGCAGCCAGGCTAACACAGTTTTGGCCAGATCACCCCTCCACTTT.

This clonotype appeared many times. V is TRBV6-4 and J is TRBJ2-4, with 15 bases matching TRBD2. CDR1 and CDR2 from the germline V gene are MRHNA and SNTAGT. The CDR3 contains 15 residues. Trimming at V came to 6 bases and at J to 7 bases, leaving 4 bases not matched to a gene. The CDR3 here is CASSRTSGGANIQYF. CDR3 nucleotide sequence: TGTGCCAGCAGCCGGACTAGCGGGGGGGCGAACATTCAGTACTTC.

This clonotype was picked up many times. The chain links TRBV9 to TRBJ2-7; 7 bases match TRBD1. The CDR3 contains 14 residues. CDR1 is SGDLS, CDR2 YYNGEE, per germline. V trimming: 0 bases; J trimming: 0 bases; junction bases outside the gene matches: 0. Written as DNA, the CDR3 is TGTGCCAGCAGCGTAGGGGACAGCTCCTACGAGCAGTACGTC. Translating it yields CASSVGDSSYEQYV.

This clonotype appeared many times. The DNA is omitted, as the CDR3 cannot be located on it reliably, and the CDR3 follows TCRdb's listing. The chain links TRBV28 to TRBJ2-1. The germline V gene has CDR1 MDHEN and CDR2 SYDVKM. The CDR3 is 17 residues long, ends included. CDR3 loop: CASSTSSVTSLYNEQFF.

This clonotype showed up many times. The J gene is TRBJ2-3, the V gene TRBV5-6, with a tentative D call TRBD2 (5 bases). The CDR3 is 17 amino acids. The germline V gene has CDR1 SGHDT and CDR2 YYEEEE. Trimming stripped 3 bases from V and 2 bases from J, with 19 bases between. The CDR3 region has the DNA TGTGCCAGCAGCTCCTTTCGGGGAAAGGAACACACAGATACGCAGTATTTT. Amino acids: CASSSFRGKEHTDTQYF.

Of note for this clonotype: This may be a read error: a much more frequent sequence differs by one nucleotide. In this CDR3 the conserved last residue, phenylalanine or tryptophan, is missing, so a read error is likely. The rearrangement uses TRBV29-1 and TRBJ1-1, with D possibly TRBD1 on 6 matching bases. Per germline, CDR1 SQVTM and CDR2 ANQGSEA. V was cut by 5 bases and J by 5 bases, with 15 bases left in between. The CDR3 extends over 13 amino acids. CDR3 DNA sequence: TGCAGCGTTCAGGCGGGGGCTAAGACTGAAGCTTTCTGT. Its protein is CSVQAGAKTEAFC.

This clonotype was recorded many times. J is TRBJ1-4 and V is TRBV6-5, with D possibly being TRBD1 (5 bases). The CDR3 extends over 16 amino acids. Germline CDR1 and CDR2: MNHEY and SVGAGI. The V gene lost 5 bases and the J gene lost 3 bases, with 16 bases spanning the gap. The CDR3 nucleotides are TGTGCCAGCAGTCGCTCGGGGGGTAGGGCTAATGAAAAACTGTTTTTT. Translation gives CASSRSGGRANEKLFF.

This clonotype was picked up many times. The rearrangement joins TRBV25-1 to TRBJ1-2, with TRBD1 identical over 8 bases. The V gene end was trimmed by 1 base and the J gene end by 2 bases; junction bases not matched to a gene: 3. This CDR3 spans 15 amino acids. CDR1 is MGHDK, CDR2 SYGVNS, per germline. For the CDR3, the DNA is TGTGCCAGCAGTGAATGGAACAGGGGGAACTATGGCTACACCTTC. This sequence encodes CASSEWNRGNYGYTF.

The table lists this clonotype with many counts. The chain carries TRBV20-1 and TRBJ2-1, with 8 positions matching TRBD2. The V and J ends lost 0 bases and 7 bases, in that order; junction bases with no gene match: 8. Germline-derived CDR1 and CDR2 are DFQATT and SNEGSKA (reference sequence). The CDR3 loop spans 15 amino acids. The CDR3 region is CSARDWRGAPNEQFF. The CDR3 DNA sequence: TGCAGTGCTAGAGATTGGCGGGGGGCGCCGAATGAGCAGTTCTTC.

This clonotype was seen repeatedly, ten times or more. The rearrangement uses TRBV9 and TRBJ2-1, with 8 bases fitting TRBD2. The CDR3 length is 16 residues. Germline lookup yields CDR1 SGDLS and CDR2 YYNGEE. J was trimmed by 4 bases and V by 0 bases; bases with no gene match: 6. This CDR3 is CASSVDGRETYNEQFF. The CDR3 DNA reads TGTGCCAGCAGCGTAGACGGGAGGGAAACATACAATGAGCAGTTCTTC.

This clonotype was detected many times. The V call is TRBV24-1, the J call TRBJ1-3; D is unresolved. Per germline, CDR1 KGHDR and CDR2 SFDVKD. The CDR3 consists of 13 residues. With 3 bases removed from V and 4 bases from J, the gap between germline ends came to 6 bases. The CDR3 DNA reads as TGTGCCACCAGTGATCCCTTGGGAAACACCATATATTTT. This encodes CATSDPLGNTIYF.

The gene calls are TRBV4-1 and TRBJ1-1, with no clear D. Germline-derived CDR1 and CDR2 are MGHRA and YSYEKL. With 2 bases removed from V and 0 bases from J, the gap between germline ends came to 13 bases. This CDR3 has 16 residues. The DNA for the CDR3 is TGCGCCAGCAGCCAATCACGAAAACCCATGAACACTGAAGCTTTCTTT. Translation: CASSQSRKPMNTEAFF.

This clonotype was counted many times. The DNA for the CDR3 is TGCAGTGCTAGGGGCCGGCTCGACTACAATGAGCAGTTCTTC. Translation: CSARGRLDYNEQFF. V gene TRBV20-1 combines with J gene TRBJ2-1, with unresolved D. Trimming left V 3 bases short and J 3 bases short, with 12 bases between. This CDR3 is built from 14 residues. CDR1 DFQATT and CDR2 SNEGSKA come from the germline V gene (reference sequence).

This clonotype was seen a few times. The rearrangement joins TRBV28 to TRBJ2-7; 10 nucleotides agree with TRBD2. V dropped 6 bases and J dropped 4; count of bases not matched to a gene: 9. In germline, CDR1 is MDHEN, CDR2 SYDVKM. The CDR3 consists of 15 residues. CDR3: CASSPAGGPSYEQYF. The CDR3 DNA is TGTGCCAGCAGCCCAGCGGGAGGGCCCTCGTACGAGCAGTACTTC.

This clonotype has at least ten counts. The CDR3: CASSYSKAGNTEAFF. In DNA, the CDR3 is TGTGCCAGCAGTTACTCGAAAGCTGGGAACACTGAAGCTTTCTTT. The chain is built from TRBV6-5 and TRBJ1-1, with unresolved D. This CDR3 has 15 residues. Trimming cost V 0 bases and J 1 base, with 9 bases left between them. Germline V gives CDR1 MNHEY, CDR2 SVGAGI.

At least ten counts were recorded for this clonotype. CDR3 in amino acids: CASSSVDFTYNSPLHF. The CDR3 DNA follows: TGCGCCAGCAGCTCCGTCGATTTCACCTATAATTCACCCCTCCACTTT. The V and J genes are TRBV5-1 and TRBJ1-6; D unclear. CDR3 size: 16 residues. V lost 3 bases to trimming and J lost 2 bases, with 12 bases between them. The V gene's germline CDR1 is SGHRS and CDR2 YFSETQ.

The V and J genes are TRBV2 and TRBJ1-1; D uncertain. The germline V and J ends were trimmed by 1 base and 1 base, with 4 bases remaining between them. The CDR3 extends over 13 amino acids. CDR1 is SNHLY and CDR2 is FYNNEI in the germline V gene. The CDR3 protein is CASSEDRNTEAFF. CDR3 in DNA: TGTGCCAGCAGTGAAGACAGGAACACTGAAGCTTTCTTT. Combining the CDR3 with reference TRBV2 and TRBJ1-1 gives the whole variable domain EPEVTQTPSHQVTQMGQEVILRCVPISNHLYFYWYRQILGQKVEFLVSFYNNEISEKSEIFDDQFSVERPDGSNFTLKIRSTKLEDSAMYFCASSEDRNTEAFFGQGTRLTVV.

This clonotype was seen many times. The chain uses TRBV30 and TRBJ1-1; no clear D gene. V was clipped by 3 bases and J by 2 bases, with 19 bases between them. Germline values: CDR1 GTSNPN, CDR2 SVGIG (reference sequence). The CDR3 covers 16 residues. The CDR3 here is CAWSSPVAGGNTEAFF. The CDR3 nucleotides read TGTGCCTGGAGCTCACCGGTGGCGGGCGGAAACACTGAAGCTTTCTTT.